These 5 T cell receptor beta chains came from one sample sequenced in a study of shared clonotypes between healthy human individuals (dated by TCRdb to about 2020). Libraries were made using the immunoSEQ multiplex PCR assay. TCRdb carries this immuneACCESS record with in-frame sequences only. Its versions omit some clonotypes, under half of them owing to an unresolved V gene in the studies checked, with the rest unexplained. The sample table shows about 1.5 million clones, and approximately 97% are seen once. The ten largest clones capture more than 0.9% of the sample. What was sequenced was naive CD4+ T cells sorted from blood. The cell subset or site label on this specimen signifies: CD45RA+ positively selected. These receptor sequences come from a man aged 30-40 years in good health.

The CDR3 region has the DNA TGTGCCAGCAGCCAAGATATTTCCGGCGGGAACACTGAAGCTTTCTTT. Its protein is CASSQDISGGNTEAFF. J is TRBJ1-1 and V is TRBV14, with D unclear. CDR1 is SGHDN and CDR2 is FVKESK in the germline V gene. The CDR3 spans 16 residues. V gave up 0 bases and J gave up 1 base, with 12 bases separating them.

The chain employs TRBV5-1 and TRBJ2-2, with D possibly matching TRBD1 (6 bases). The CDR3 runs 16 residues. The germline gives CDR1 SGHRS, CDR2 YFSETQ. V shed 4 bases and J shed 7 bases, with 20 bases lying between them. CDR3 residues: CASSESPGVIDGELFF. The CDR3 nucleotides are TGCGCCAGCAGCGAGAGCCCAGGGGTGATTGACGGGGAGCTGTTTTTT.

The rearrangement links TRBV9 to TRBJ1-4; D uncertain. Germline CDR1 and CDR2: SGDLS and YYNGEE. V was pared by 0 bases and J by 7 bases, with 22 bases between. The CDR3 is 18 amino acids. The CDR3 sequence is CASSVESGSPKWGEKLFF. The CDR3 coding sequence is TGTGCCAGCAGCGTAGAGTCCGGCAGCCCAAAGTGGGGTGAAAAACTGTTTTTT.

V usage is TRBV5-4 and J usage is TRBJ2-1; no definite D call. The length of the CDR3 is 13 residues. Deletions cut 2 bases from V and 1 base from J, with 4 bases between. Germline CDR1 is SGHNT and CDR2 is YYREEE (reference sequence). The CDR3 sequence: CASSFRSYNEQFF. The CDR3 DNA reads TGTGCCAGCAGCTTCCGGTCCTACAATGAGCAGTTCTTC.

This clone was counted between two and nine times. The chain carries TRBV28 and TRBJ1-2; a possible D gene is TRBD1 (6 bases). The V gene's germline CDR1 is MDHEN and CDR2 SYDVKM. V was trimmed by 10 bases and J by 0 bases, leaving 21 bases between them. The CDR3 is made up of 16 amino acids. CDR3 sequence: CATKGLQGTTNYGYTF. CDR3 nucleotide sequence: TGTGCCACTAAAGGACTCCAGGGGACCACTAACTATGGCTACACCTTC.